This TCR beta chain was identified during a study of Graves' ophthalmopathy and Graves' hyperthyroidism. RNA transcripts provided the template for amplifying TCR beta CDR3 regions. Second-round multiplex PCR came after a first-round RT-PCR that employed HTBI primers. TCRdb passed the multiplex PCR reads through MiXCR, listing each CDR3 protein once. The table includes about 480,000 distinct CDR3 sequences, around 14% detected once. The sequencing input was blood. The sequence came from a woman younger than 45 with Graves' ophthalmopathy.

CDR3 protein: CASSPMGQGFTEAFF. In nucleotides, the CDR3 is TGTGCCAGCAGCCCGATGGGACAGGGATTCACTGAAGCTTTCTTT. The genes are TRBV11-1 and TRBJ1-1; TRBD1 aligns across 9 bases. This CDR3 is built from 15 residues. The germline gives CDR1 SGHAT, CDR2 FQDESV (reference sequence). Trimming cost V 5 bases and J 4 bases; bases outside gene matches: 8. The full variable domain, completed using reference TRBV11-1 and TRBJ1-1, is EAEVAQSPRYKITEKSQAVAFWCDPISGHATLYWYRQILGQGPELLVQFQDESVVDDSQLPKDRFSAERLKGVDSTLKIQPAELGDSAMYLCASSPMGQGFTEAFFGQGTRLTVV.